The rows below give T cell receptor beta chains drawn from one sample of a study of identical twins. TCRdb reprocessed the 5' RACE reads with MiXCR, giving one entry per CDR3 protein. The table includes 200,000 to 250,000 distinct CDR3 sequences, roughly 7% detected once. The data were also submitted as part of a second study, on yellow fever vaccine responses in identical twins.

Sequencing was done on a sample of memory (CD45RO+) T cells sorted from blood. The source is a woman under 30 in good health. The conserved cysteine and the conserved F or W are not part of the CDR3 here. Clone size is stated in some rows and not others, as once, few, many or a class when expanded.

size: few; length: 13; V: TRBV28; CDR3: ASSLYGQGREKLF
size: few; length: 15; V: TRBV20-1; CDR3: SAKGTSGRALKETQY
size: -; length: 15; V: TRBV3-1; CDR3: ASSQDGVGRVNTEAF
size: -; length: 13; V: TRBV7-9; CDR3: ASSSTSGRFHEQF
size: many; length: 16; V: TRBV6-5; CDR3: ASSYSPVSLSYNSPLH
size: few; length: 16; V: TRBV11-1; CDR3: ASSLPSTGPSGANVLT
size: many; length: 13; V: TRBV4-2; CDR3: ASSQGGALGETQY
size: -; length: 13; V: TRBV29-1; CDR3: SVPARQGARYEQY
size: -; length: 13; V: TRBV11-2; CDR3: ASSLVALKQETQY
size: few; length: 13; V: TRBV20-1; CDR3: SASKSGQANTEAF
size: -; length: 10; V: TRBV27; CDR3: ASSPAPYEQY
size: many; length: 8; V: TRBV5-1; CDR3: ASSLPEQY
size: -; length: 13; V: TRBV11-2; CDR3: ASRPIRGTPYEQY
size: -; length: 11; V: TRBV19; CDR3: ASNDGRPREQY
size: -; length: 15; V: TRBV4-1; CDR3: ASSQTPGLAGVYEQY
size: few; length: 14; V: TRBV28; CDR3: ASSFRTGGIDNEQF
size: -; length: 13; V: TRBV5-1; CDR3: ASNPGPGDKNIQY
size: -; length: 13; V: TRBV20-1; CDR3: SARSGSDLGYGYT
size: many; length: 13; V: TRBV19; CDR3: ASTTVAGVNNEQF
size: few; length: 13; V: TRBV28; CDR3: ASSERLGVTDTQY
size: many; length: 12; V: TRBV12-3/TRBV12-4; CDR3: ASSLATANQPQH
size: many; length: 12; V: TRBV12-3/TRBV12-4; CDR3: ASTHISDTGELF
size: -; length: 13; V: TRBV6-1; CDR3: ATRRGASGANVLT
size: -; length: 13; V: TRBV7-7; CDR3: ASSYELAGGNEQF
size: many; length: 12; V: TRBV19; CDR3: ASSHPEGYNEQF
size: few; length: 13; V: TRBV5-1; CDR3: ASSPGGHLNTEAF
size: -; length: 12; V: TRBV18; CDR3: ASSPGQGNYEQY